This T cell receptor beta chain stems from a study of blood T cell repertoires in COVID-19. Trimming took 3 bases from V and 0 from J, leaving 15 bases between them. This CDR3 is built from 17 residues. The V gene's germline CDR1 is LGHNA and CDR2 YNFKEQ. Some clones are missing from TCRdb's copy, which holds only in-frame ones; the method was immunoSEQ multiplex PCR. The sample lists 200,000 or so clones, roughly 80% occurring once. The chain is built from TRBV4-2 and TRBJ1-3; D gene ambiguous. Sequenced: PBMCs or T cells enriched from blood (not recorded which). The sequence was obtained from a man aged 40-55 years who had recovered from COVID-19. DNA of the CDR3: TGTGCCAGCAGCCAGAAAGGAGAGCTGAGCTCTGGAAACACCATATATTTT. Protein product: CASSQKGELSSGNTIYF.